The 7 T cell receptor beta chains presented below share a single source sample, sequenced in a study of spatial heterogeneity in lung cancer. Documented time point: sample taken at primary tumor resection. Sequencing was performed on whole RNA extracted from tumor and nontumor lung tissue, or from frozen PBMC, and the material was left unsorted. Each CDR3 protein gets one entry after TCRdb re-called the 5' RACE reads with MiXCR. The sample contains around 11,000 distinct CDR3 sequences, about 3.7% of which appear only once. The sequenced sample was PBMCs, obtained at surgery. All receptors come from a female donor with early-stage non-small cell lung cancer.

This clonotype was seen many times. This beta chain is off target for a library built for alpha chains, so its abundance means little. J is TRBJ2-3 and V is TRBV28; no firm D call. CDR1 and CDR2 from the germline V gene are MDHEN and SYDVKM. The CDR3 extends over 15 amino acids. V lost 5 bases, J lost 0 bases, and 12 bases lay in between. The DNA of the CDR3 is TGTGCCAGCAGTCCTAAATCGGTTAGCACAGATACGCAGTATTTT. Translating gives CASSPKSVSTDTQYF.

This clonotype has at least ten counts. This beta chain is an off-target read within a library intended for alpha chains, so its frequency means little. The V call is TRBV27, the J call TRBJ1-2, with 9 bases lining up with TRBD1. The CDR3 runs to 13 residues. From germline, CDR1 is MNHEY and CDR2 SMNVEV (reference sequence). The V gene end was trimmed by 2 bases and the J gene end by 8 bases; junction bases not matched to a gene: 3. This chain's CDR3 is CASSLGQGYGYTF. CDR3 bases: TGTGCCAGCAGTTTAGGACAGGGGTACGGCTACACCTTC.

This clonotype was recorded at least ten times. In a library made to pick up alpha chains, this beta chain is a stray read with a size that means little. This rearrangement joins TRBV18 to TRBJ2-3; maybe TRBD2 (6 bases). CDR3 size: 17 residues. Looked up from germline, CDR1 is KGHSH and CDR2 is LQKENI. V was pared by 6 bases and J by 2 bases, with 21 bases between. The CDR3 nucleotides are TGTGCCAGCTCTCTTAGGACGCGGGGTATAAACACAGATACGCAGTATTTT. Its translation is CASSLRTRGINTDTQYF.

Ten or more counts support this clonotype. The library was prepared for alpha chains; this beta chain is a stray read, so its frequency means little. The chain couples TRBV14 to TRBJ2-3; possible D gene TRBD2, 5 bases. This CDR3 has 15 amino acids. Germline assignment: CDR1 SGHDN and CDR2 FVKESK. Trimming pared 3 bases from V and 0 bases from J, leaving 10 bases between. The CDR3 DNA is TGTGCCAGCAGCCACGGTCGGACTAGCACAGATACGCAGTATTTT. This gives the protein CASSHGRTSTDTQYF. The variable domain in full, completed from reference TRBV14 and TRBJ2-3, reads EAGVTQFPSHSVIEKGQTVTLRCDPISGHDNLYWYRRVMGKEIKFLLHFVKESKQDESGMPNNRFLAERTGGTYSTLKVQPAELEDSGVYFCASSHGRTSTDTQYFGPGTRLTVL.

This clonotype has ten or more counts. Little can be read into the size of this beta chain, an off-target read in a library designed for alpha chains. The chain links TRBV20-1 to TRBJ2-5, with D hard to call. Germline CDR1 DFQATT, CDR2 SNEGSKA (reference sequence). V was cut by 2 bases and J by 5 bases, with 9 bases left in between. The CDR3 sequence is 12 residues long. Written as DNA, the CDR3 is TGCAGTGCTAGAACTGGCTGGGAGACCCAGTACTTC. Protein: CSARTGWETQYF.

This clonotype was detected many times. Since it is a stray read in a library aimed at alpha chains, this beta chain has a size that is not meaningful. V usage is TRBV12-3 or TRBV12-4 and J usage is TRBJ2-5; a weak D match, TRBD2 (6 bases). This CDR3 region has 15 residues. Trimming took 1 base from V and 1 from J, leaving 10 bases between them. This CDR3 reads CASSLGAGTQETQYF. The CDR3 DNA reads TGTGCCAGCAGTTTAGGGGCGGGGACCCAAGAGACCCAGTACTTC.

In its sample, this clonotype was seen a few times. This beta chain is off target for a library built for alpha chains, so its abundance means little. The V call is TRBV20-1, the J call TRBJ1-2; 9 nucleotides match TRBD1. V lost 5 bases, J lost 3 bases, and 7 bases stayed unmatched. The germline V gene has CDR1 DFQATT and CDR2 SNEGSKA (reference sequence). The CDR3 has 14 amino acids. The CDR3 nucleotides read TGCAGTGCTGGCTCCGGGACAGGGTACTATGGCTACACCTTC. It encodes CSAGSGTGYYGYTF.